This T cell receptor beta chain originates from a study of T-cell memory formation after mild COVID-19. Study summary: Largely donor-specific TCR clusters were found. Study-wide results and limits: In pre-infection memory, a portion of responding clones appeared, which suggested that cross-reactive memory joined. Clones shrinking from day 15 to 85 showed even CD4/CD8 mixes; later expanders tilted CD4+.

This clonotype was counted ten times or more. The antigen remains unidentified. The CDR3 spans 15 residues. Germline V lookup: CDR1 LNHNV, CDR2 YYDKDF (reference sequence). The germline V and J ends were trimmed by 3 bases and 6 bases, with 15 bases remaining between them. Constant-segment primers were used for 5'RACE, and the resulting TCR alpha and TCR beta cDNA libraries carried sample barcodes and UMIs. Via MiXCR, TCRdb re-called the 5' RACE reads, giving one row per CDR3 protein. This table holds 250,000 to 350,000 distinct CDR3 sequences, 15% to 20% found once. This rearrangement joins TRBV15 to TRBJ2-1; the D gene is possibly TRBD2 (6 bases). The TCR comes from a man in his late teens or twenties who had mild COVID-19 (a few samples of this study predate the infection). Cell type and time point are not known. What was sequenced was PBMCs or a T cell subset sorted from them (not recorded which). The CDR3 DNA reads TGTGCCACCAGCAGGCTCCTCGGGGAGGTCAATGAGCAGTTCTTC. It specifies CATSRLLGEVNEQFF.